This T cell receptor beta chain was identified during a study of glioma-infiltrating T cells after dendritic cell vaccination (dated by TCRdb to the mid-2010s). As for the study more broadly: The cohort comprised around 15 glioblastoma patients from Phase I and II dendritic cell vaccination trials, 9 newly diagnosed and 6 with recurrent disease. Autologous tumor lysate-pulsed dendritic cell vaccination was administered to the patients between about 2003 and 2012. The vaccine was prepared from monocyte-derived dendritic cells that were cultured for around 7 days with IL-4 and GM-CSF and then pulsed overnight with autologous tumor lysate. Each patient was given three intradermal dendritic cell vaccine injections, spaced two weeks apart, in the arm below the axilla. In glioblastoma patients vaccinated with dendritic cells, deep sequencing of TCR beta CDR3 regions served to measure tumor-infiltrating lymphocyte content and to compare repertoires between tumor and blood. Survival after dendritic cell vaccination was correlated with TCR sequencing metrics such as TIL content and the overlap between tumor and blood repertoires.

Overall study results and their limits: The cohort was small and heterogeneous, few patients had complete blood and tumor sets, and even fewer had initial-recurrent tumor pairs. TCR clonality showed no direct relationship with survival, which suggests that a diverse polyclonal response may be important. After dendritic cell vaccination, a higher estimated pretreatment TIL content predicted longer time to progression and overall survival. The response model built on TCR overlap across three groups was characterized as speculative, with prospective validation still needed.

As regards this clone: It has no known antigen specificity. No much larger clone exists at a distance of one base, and base qualities are not known.

The CDR3, cysteine through phenylalanine, is 14 amino acids long. The CDR3 DNA has 42 bases and is translated from base 1. Looking up the germline V gene yields CDR1 KGHSH and CDR2 LQKENI. To be selected, patients needed enough residual fresh-frozen tumor tissue and more than two years of available survival data. An isocitrate dehydrogenase mutation was not carried by any of the glioblastoma patients, although molecular status was otherwise variable. PBMC collection took place before vaccination, two weeks after the third vaccination, and at tumor progression if progression occurred. The Qiagen DNeasy Blood extraction Kit was used to extract genomic DNA. TCRB CDR3 regions were amplified from 2 ug genomic DNA, or all available DNA if less, using the immunoSEQ assay. For multiplex PCR, 60 forward primers for TCR V beta segments and 13 reverse primers for J beta segments were used. To estimate the number of reads per starting template, synthetic control templates were added to each sample at limiting dilution. The Illumina HiSeq System generated 87 bp sequencing reads. Regarding the original processing steps: To remove PCR and sequencing errors, closely related sequences were merged with a nearest neighbor algorithm. TCR overlap was measured as the percentage of unique tumor TCR beta sequences that were also present in the peripheral blood of the same patient. TCRdb mirrors the immuneACCESS table, restricted to in-frame sequences. Some clones are absent from its copies; in checked studies, under half trace to an unresolved V gene, and the reason for the others is unknown. V, J and clone size derive from that table, while D and trimming were established from the DNA sequence. The sample yields 95,000 to 110,000 clones; roughly four fifths were counted once. Of the sample, roughly 12% falls within the top ten clones.

This sequence uses TRBV18 and TRBJ2-5; the D region possibly corresponds to TRBD2 (6 bases align). The J call may be faulty, since TRBJ2-7 better matches the DNA end. The sequences come from blood, collected before dendritic cell vaccination. This receptor was identified in a human donor with glioblastoma. The nucleotides read TGTGCCAGCTCACGGGGGGAGACCGGGGACGAGCAGTACTTC. It translates as CASSRGETGDEQYF.